The 11 T cell receptor beta chains below all came from one sample that was sequenced in a study of shared clonotypes between healthy human individuals. Sequencing was performed with immunoSEQ multiplex PCR; in TCRdb, only in-frame clones are kept and a portion is missing. The data contain 2 million to 2.5 million clones, approximately 94% of them singletons. Naivety among CD8 cells was defined by CD45RO negativity and positive CCR7 selection, thereby excluding terminally differentiated effector memory CD45RA+ cells. The sample consisted of naive CD8+ T cells sorted from blood. The receptors originated from a man between 18 and 35 years old in good health.

The chain employs TRBV6-5 and TRBJ2-1; a possible D gene is TRBD2 (6 bases). The V gene lost 2 bases and the J gene lost 6 bases, with 14 bases spanning the gap. Germline V gives CDR1 MNHEY, CDR2 SVGAGI. CDR3 length equals 15 residues. CDR3 region: CASSYTGVGINEQFF. The DNA for the CDR3 is TGTGCCAGCAGTTACACGGGAGTAGGTATCAATGAGCAGTTCTTC.

The chain joins TRBV7-2 to TRBJ2-7; D is undetermined. The CDR3 covers 13 residues. Germline CDR1 is SGHTA and CDR2 is FQGNSA. Trimming removed 5 bases at V and 3 bases at J, with 11 bases between. Here the CDR3 reads CASSPRLLYEQYF. CDR3 coding DNA: TGTGCCAGCAGCCCGCGACTGCTCTACGAGCAGTACTTC.

This clone was seen a handful of times. Distinct nucleotide sequences in the sample also encode this CDR3. The chain employs TRBV7-6 and TRBJ1-5; D unclear. This CDR3 region has 14 residues. Germline CDR1 is SGHVS and CDR2 is FNYEAQ. The ends were cut back, 1 base at V and 0 bases at J, with 4 bases in the middle. In nucleotides, the CDR3 is TGTGCCAGCAGCTTAGGGGATAGCAATCAGCCCCAGCATTTT. It is translated as CASSLGDSNQPQHF. Looking up the rest from reference TRBV7-6 and TRBJ1-5 gives the full variable domain: GAGVSQSPRYKVTKRGQDVALRCDPISGHVSLYWYRQALGQGPEFLTYFNYEAQQDKSGLPNDRFSAERPEGSISTLTIQRTEQRDSAMYRCASSLGDSNQPQHFGDGTRLSIL.

The genes are TRBV4-1 and TRBJ1-1, with TRBD1 matching 7 bases. CDR1 and CDR2 (germline): MGHRA, YSYEKL. The CDR3 is 15 residues long. V lost 1 base to trimming and J lost 1 base; unmatched junction nucleotides: 3. This CDR3 is CASSQGKGANTEAFF. For the CDR3, the DNA is TGCGCCAGCAGCCAAGGGAAGGGGGCGAACACTGAAGCTTTCTTT.

The chain links TRBV15 to TRBJ2-5, with 10 bases fitting TRBD2. V lost 6 bases, J lost 5 bases, and 18 bases stayed unmatched. Germline lookup yields CDR1 LNHNV and CDR2 YYDKDF (reference sequence). The CDR3 is 18 amino acids. The CDR3, as DNA: TGTGCCACCAGGATGACCCTAGAGGGAGCGGGAGGGCACGAGACCCAGTACTTC. Translated, it gives CATRMTLEGAGGHETQYF.

The rearrangement joins TRBV7-8 to TRBJ1-5; 9 bases line up with TRBD1. The length of the CDR3 is 15 residues. Germline V gene data show CDR1 as SGHVS and CDR2 as FQNEAQ. V dropped 5 bases and J dropped 10; count of bases not matched to a gene: 12. The CDR3 nucleotides are TGTGCCAGCAGCCCCGGGACAGGGCTTCTGGAACCCCAGCATTTT. It encodes CASSPGTGLLEPQHF.

This clone occurred once. The rearrangement joins TRBV4-2 to TRBJ2-1, with TRBD2 matching over 12 bases. The V and J ends lost 0 bases and 4 bases, in that order; junction bases with no gene match: 10. This CDR3 spans 19 amino acids. The germline CDR1 and CDR2 sequences are LGHNA and YNFKEQ. CDR3 in DNA: TGTGCCAGCAGCCAAGAGCCGCTAGCGGGGGGGATTATATACAATGAGCAGTTCTTC. Residues: CASSQEPLAGGIIYNEQFF.

The CDR3 protein is CASSYRASYEQYF. CDR3 coding DNA: TGTGCCAGCAGTTACCGGGCGTCCTACGAGCAGTACTTC. This rearrangement joins TRBV7-8 to TRBJ2-7; D call uncertain. The germline V and J ends were trimmed by 6 bases and 1 base, with 10 bases remaining between them. The germline CDR1 and CDR2 sequences are SGHVS and FQNEAQ. This CDR3 is built from 13 residues.

This rearrangement joins TRBV11-2 to TRBJ2-5, with no clear D. Trimming stripped 5 bases from V and 5 bases from J, with 9 bases between. In germline, CDR1 is SGHAT, CDR2 FQNNGV. The CDR3 spans 12 residues. CDR3 residues: CASSGLGETQYF. The DNA for the CDR3 is TGTGCCAGCAGCGGCCTAGGGGAGACCCAGTACTTC.

This sequence joins TRBV7-9 and TRBJ1-2; possible D gene TRBD1, 6 bases. Germline V gene sequence: CDR1 SEHNR, CDR2 FQNEAQ (reference sequence). The V end was cut by 4 bases, the J end by 0 bases, with 15 bases between. CDR3 length equals 16 residues. CDR3 sequence (DNA): TGTGCCAGCAGCTACCCGGGACAAGAAGCTAACTATGGCTACACCTTC. This encodes CASSYPGQEANYGYTF.

The chain is built from TRBV2 and TRBJ1-2, with D maybe TRBD1 (5 bases). The CDR3 totals 12 residues. Germline loops: CDR1 SNHLY, CDR2 FYNNEI. V shed 11 bases and J shed 1 base, with 11 bases lying between them. Here the CDR3 DNA reads TGTGCCCTTATGACAGATAACTATGGCTACACCTTC. It encodes CALMTDNYGYTF.